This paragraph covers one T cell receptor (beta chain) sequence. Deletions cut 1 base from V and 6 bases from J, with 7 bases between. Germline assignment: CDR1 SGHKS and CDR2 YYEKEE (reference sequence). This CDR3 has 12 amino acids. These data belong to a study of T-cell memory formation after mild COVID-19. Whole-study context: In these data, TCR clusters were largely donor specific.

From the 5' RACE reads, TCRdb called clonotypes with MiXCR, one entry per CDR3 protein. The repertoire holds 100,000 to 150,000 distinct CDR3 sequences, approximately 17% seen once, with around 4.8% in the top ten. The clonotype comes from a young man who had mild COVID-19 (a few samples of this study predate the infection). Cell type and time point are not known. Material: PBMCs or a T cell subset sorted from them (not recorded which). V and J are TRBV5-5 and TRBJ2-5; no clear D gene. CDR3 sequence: CASSLFTQTQYF. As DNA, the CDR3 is TGTGCCAGCAGCTTGTTTACTCAGACCCAGTACTTC.